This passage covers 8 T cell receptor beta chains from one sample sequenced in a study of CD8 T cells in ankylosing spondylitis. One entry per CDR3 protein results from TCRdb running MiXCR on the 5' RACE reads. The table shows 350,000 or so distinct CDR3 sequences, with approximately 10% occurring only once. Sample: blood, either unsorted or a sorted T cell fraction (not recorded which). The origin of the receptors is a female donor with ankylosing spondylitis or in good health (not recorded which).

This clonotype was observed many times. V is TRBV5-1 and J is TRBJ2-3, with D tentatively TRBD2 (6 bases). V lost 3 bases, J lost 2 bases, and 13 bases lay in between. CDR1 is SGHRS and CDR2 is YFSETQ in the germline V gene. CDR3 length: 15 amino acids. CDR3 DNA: TGCGCCAGCAGCTCCGAGCGGGCTGACACAGATACGCAGTATTTT. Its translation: CASSSERADTDTQYF. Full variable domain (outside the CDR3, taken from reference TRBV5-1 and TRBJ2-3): KAGVTQTPRYLIKTRGQQVTLSCSPISGHRSVSWYQQTPGQGLQFLFEYFSETQRNKGNFPGRFSGRQFSNSRSEMNVSTLELGDSALYLCASSSERADTDTQYFGPGTRLTVL.

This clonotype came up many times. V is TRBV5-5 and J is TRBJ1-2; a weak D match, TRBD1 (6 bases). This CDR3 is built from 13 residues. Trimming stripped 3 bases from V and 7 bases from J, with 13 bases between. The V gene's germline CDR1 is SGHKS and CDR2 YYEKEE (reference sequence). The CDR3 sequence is CASSSNPGVGYTF. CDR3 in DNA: TGTGCCAGCAGCTCTAACCCAGGGGTTGGCTACACCTTC.

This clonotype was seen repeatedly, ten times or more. CDR3: CASSQGAGAFGDTQYF. DNA for the CDR3: TGTGCCAGCAGTCAAGGGGCAGGGGCCTTTGGAGATACGCAGTATTTT. The gene calls are TRBV6-2 or TRBV6-3 and TRBJ2-3; the D gene is possibly TRBD1 (6 bases). The CDR3 extends over 16 amino acids. Germline V gene data show CDR1 as MNHEY and CDR2 as SVGEGT. V lost 5 bases to trimming and J lost 5 bases, with 20 bases between them.

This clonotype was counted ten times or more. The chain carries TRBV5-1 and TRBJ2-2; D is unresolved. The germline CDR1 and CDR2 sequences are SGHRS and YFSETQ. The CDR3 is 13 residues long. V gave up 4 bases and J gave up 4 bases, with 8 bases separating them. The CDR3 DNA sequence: TGCGCCAGCAGCCAGACATCCACCGGGGAGCTGTTTTTT. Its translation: CASSQTSTGELFF.

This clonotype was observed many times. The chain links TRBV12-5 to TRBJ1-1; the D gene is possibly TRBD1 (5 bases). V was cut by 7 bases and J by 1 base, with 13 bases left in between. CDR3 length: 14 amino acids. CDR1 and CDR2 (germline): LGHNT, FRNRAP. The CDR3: CASAMGHQNTEAFF. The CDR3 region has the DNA TGTGCTAGTGCCATGGGGCATCAGAACACTGAAGCTTTCTTT.

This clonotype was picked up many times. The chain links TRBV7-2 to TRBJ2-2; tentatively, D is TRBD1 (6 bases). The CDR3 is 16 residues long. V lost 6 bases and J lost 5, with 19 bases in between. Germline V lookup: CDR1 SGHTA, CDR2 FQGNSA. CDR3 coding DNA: TGTGCCAGCAGGTCCAGGGCCAGGGGTTATACCGGGGAGCTGTTTTTT. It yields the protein CASRSRARGYTGELFF.

The CDR3 coding sequence is TGCGCCAGCAGCTGGATCATCCCGGGACTAGCGGGGGCCGAAAAAGAAGAGACCCAGTACTTC. This translates into CASSWIIPGLAGAEKEETQYF. The chain links TRBV5-1 to TRBJ2-5; 14 nucleotides align to TRBD2. The germline V gene has CDR1 SGHRS and CDR2 YFSETQ. This CDR3 contains 21 residues. The junction had 19 bases not matched to a gene; V was cut back by 3 bases and J by 3 bases.

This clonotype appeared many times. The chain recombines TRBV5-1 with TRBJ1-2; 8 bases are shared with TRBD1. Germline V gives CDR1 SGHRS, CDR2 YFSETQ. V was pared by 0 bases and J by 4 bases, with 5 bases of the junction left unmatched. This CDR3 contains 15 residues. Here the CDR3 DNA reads TGCGCCAGCAGCTTGGGGCAGGGGGCGACCTATGGCTACACCTTC. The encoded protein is CASSLGQGATYGYTF.